This paragraph covers one TCR beta chain sequence. Per the study methods: Quantification of nucleated cells was approximated via reference gene primer amplification. Assay: immunoSEQ multiplex PCR; the TCRdb copy retains only in-frame clones and omits some. From that table come the V and J calls and clone size; the DNA was used to work out D and trimming. The table lists under 300,000 clones, roughly 82% of them singletons. This sample is drawn from a study of blood T cell repertoires in COVID-19. Study as a whole: Samples came from the United States, Italy and Spain, spanning acute and convalescent COVID-19. The cDNA or gDNA used as material had been derived from T cells, B-cell-depleted T cells, or PBMCs.

This CDR3 has 16 residues. Per the germline V gene, CDR1 is LNHNV and CDR2 is YYDKDF (reference sequence). V was cut by 0 bases and J by 0 bases, with 9 bases left in between. The receptor comes from a man aged 80 or over with acute or convalescent COVID-19. The specimen sequenced was peripheral blood. This chain links TRBV15 with TRBJ1-5; D is unresolved. The CDR3 loop is CATSRDAGNSNQPQHF. The CDR3, as DNA: TGTGCCACCAGCAGAGATGCGGGTAATAGCAATCAGCCCCAGCATTTT.